This TCR beta chain is from a study of shared clonotypes between healthy human individuals. Study findings and constraints: The donor pool, a small one, limited the genetic and exposure-history diversity represented.

On ten immunoSEQ deep assay plates, unsorted PBMC DNA was sequenced. TCRdb's copy holds only in-frame clones and misses some; the assay was immunoSEQ multiplex PCR. This repertoire shows fewer than 600,000 clones, around 77% found once; its top ten account for 12%. The germline CDR1 and CDR2 sequences are SGHNT and YENEEA. The length of the CDR3 is 19 residues. V was clipped by 0 bases and J by 3 bases, with 23 bases between them. As regards this clone: Antigen unknown.

Unsorted material relied on tens of millions of PBMCs as the source of genomic DNA. The sample consisted of PBMCs. The chain carries TRBV11-3 and TRBJ1-2, with D perhaps matching TRBD1 (6 bases). This TCR was sampled from a middle-aged woman in good health. Some clones in this sample may be carry-over from other donors' samples. The CDR3: CASSLDDQGPLSFHYGYTF. CDR3 sequence (DNA): TGTGCCAGCAGCTTAGATGATCAGGGGCCTCTTTCGTTCCACTATGGCTACACCTTC.